These 14 T cell receptor beta chains came from one sample sequenced in a study of cytomegalovirus exposure and HLA in healthy donors. PCR involved 60 Vbeta and 13 Jbeta primers. Only in-frame clones appear in the TCRdb table, and some are missing; sequencing was by immunoSEQ multiplex PCR. The sample includes about 160,000 clones, over 60% of them seen just once. Sequenced material: PBMCs. The receptors come from a woman in her 30s in good health and CMV-seronegative.

In this sample, this clone turned up a few times. V usage is TRBV2 and J usage is TRBJ1-3; 9 positions match TRBD1. With V trimmed by 4 bases and J by 2 bases, 3 bases remained unmatched. The length of the CDR3 is 15 residues. Germline CDR1 SNHLY, CDR2 FYNNEI. For the CDR3, the DNA is TGTGCCAGCAGTGTTGACAGGGGGACTGGAAACACCATATATTTT. As protein: CASSVDRGTGNTIYF.

This clone was found once. V and J are TRBV10-3 and TRBJ2-5; 8 bases map to TRBD1. The germline V gene has CDR1 ENHRY and CDR2 SYGVKD. V shed 0 bases and J 1 base; nucleotides not matched to a gene: 4. This CDR3 spans 16 amino acids. CDR3 region: CAISESYRGIQETQYF. CDR3 coding DNA: TGTGCCATCAGTGAGTCGTACAGGGGGATCCAAGAGACCCAGTACTTC.

The V call is TRBV7-9, the J call TRBJ2-5; 14 bases are shared with TRBD2. The V segment lost 6 bases and the J segment 5 bases; nucleotides outside the gene matches: 11. CDR3 length equals 17 residues. Germline V gene data show CDR1 as SEHNR and CDR2 as FQNEAQ (reference sequence). Here the CDR3 DNA reads TGTGCCAGCAGGACCGGGACTAGCGGGAGTTGGTCGGAGACCCAGTACTTC. Its protein product is CASRTGTSGSWSETQYF.

V usage is TRBV14 and J usage is TRBJ2-5; TRBD2 matches at 9 bases. This CDR3 is built from 15 residues. Looked up from germline, CDR1 is SGHDN and CDR2 is FVKESK. J was trimmed by 3 bases and V by 4 bases; bases with no gene match: 6. This CDR3 is CASSLAGASKETQYF. The DNA for the CDR3 is TGTGCCAGCAGCCTAGCGGGAGCCTCTAAAGAGACCCAGTACTTC.

The chain has TRBV7-8 and TRBJ2-7; D may be TRBD1 (5 bases). The CDR3 extends over 14 amino acids. Germline-derived CDR1 and CDR2 are SGHVS and FQNEAQ. The V end was cut by 6 bases, the J end by 6 bases, with 18 bases between. DNA of the CDR3: TGTGCCAGCAGTTATCAGTTCAGGGCGTCCGAGCAGTACTTC. It specifies CASSYQFRASEQYF.

The rearrangement uses TRBV28 and TRBJ1-6; maybe TRBD1 (5 bases). The V gene's germline CDR1 is MDHEN and CDR2 SYDVKM. This CDR3 has 12 residues. With 4 bases removed from V and 10 bases from J, the gap between germline ends came to 8 bases. The CDR3 here is CASSSEGSPLHF. In DNA form, the CDR3 reads TGTGCCAGCAGTTCGGAGGGGTCACCCCTCCACTTT.

The chain combines TRBV30 with TRBJ1-2; D not resolved. V gave up 3 bases and J gave up 8 bases, with 7 bases separating them. The CDR3 loop spans 10 amino acids. Per germline, CDR1 GTSNPN and CDR2 SVGIG (reference sequence). CDR3 sequence reads: CAWRGPGYTF. CDR3 in DNA: TGTGCCTGGAGGGGCCCAGGCTACACCTTC.

The genes are TRBV7-2 and TRBJ2-2, with 11 bases lining up with TRBD1. This CDR3 is built from 14 residues. The J segment lost 6 bases and the V segment lost 6 bases, leaving 3 bases of the junction unmatched. The V gene's germline CDR1 is SGHTA and CDR2 FQGNSA. The CDR3: CASRPGQGAGELFF. CDR3 coding DNA: TGTGCCAGCAGGCCGGGACAGGGGGCCGGGGAGCTGTTTTTT.

Only a few counts were recorded for this clone. The gene calls are TRBV7-9 and TRBJ1-3; D remains ambiguous. CDR1 and CDR2 from the germline V gene are SEHNR and FQNEAQ (reference sequence). Trimming left V 5 bases short and J 0 bases short, with 8 bases between. The CDR3 totals 14 residues. CDR3 amino acids: CASSPRGSGNTIYF. CDR3 bases: TGTGCCAGCAGCCCCCGAGGCTCTGGAAACACCATATATTTT.

The CDR3 bases are TGTGCCAGCAGCCAAACAGGCCTCTCTGGAAACACCATATATTTT. Translated, it gives CASSQTGLSGNTIYF. The chain combines TRBV5-6 with TRBJ1-3; TRBD1 might be the D (5 bases). The V gene's germline CDR1 is SGHDT and CDR2 YYEEEE. The CDR3 runs 15 residues. Trimming shortened V by 4 bases and J by 0 bases, and 11 bases separated the two germline ends. The whole variable domain, filled in from reference TRBV5-6 and TRBJ1-3, reads DAGVTQSPTHLIKTRGQQVTLRCSPKSGHDTVSWYQQALGQGPQFIFQYYEEEERQRGNFPDRFSGHQFPNYSSELNVNALLLGDSALYLCASSQTGLSGNTIYFGEGSWLTVV.

The chain joins TRBV5-1 to TRBJ2-1; TRBD2 matches 7 bases. The CDR3 extends over 15 amino acids. The junction had 7 bases not matched to a gene; V was cut back by 2 bases and J by 5 bases. Germline assignment: CDR1 SGHRS and CDR2 YFSETQ. The CDR3 region is CASSFETSLNNEQFF. The CDR3 nucleotides read TGCGCCAGCAGCTTTGAGACTAGCCTGAACAATGAGCAGTTCTTC.

The V gene is TRBV7-2, the J gene TRBJ2-3; perhaps TRBD2 as D (6 bases). Looked up from germline, CDR1 is SGHTA and CDR2 is FQGNSA. Trimming removed 7 bases from V and 5 bases from J, with 16 bases in between. The CDR3 length is 14 residues. CDR3 sequence: CASTIGRNQDTQYF. The CDR3 DNA follows: TGTGCCAGCACCATAGGGAGGAACCAAGATACGCAGTATTTT. Full variable domain (rest looked up from reference TRBV7-2 and TRBJ2-3): GAGVSQSPSNKVTEKGKDVELRCDPISGHTALYWYRQSLGQGLEFLIYFQGNSAPDKSGLPSDRFSAERTGGSVSTLTIQRTQQEDSAVYLCASTIGRNQDTQYFGPGTRLTVL.

The chain employs TRBV27 and TRBJ2-6; 9 bases align to TRBD2. CDR1 MNHEY and CDR2 SMNVEV come from the germline V gene (reference sequence). The CDR3 runs 17 residues. V was clipped by 8 bases and J by 3 bases; unmatched bases: 11. The chain's CDR3 is CASAGAGGPRGANVLTF. CDR3 sequence (DNA): TGTGCCAGCGCGGGCGCGGGAGGGCCGCGTGGGGCCAACGTCCTGACTTTC.

The chain links TRBV30 to TRBJ1-5; unclear D gene. The CDR3 runs 13 residues. V was cut by 0 bases and J by 7 bases, with 10 bases left in between. Germline CDR1 and CDR2: GTSNPN and SVGIG (reference sequence). CDR3 coding DNA: TGTGCCTGGAGTGTTCGGGGTCAGCAGCCCCAGCATTTT. Protein product: CAWSVRGQQPQHF.